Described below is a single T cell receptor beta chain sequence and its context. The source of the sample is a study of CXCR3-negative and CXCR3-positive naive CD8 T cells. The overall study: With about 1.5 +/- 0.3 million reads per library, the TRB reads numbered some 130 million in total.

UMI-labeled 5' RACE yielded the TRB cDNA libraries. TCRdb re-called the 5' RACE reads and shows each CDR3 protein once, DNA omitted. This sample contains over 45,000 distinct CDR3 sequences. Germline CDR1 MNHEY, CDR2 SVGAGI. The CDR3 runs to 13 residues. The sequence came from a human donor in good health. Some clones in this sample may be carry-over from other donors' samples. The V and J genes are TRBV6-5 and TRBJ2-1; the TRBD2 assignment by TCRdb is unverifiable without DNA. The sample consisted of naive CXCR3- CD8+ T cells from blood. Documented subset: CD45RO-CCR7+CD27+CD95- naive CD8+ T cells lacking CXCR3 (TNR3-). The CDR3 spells CASTRRGFGEQFF.